This TCR beta chain was identified during a study of blood T cell repertoires in COVID-19 (dated by TCRdb to about 2020). Context from the whole study: Samples from collaborators originated in the United States, Italy and Spain and spanned both the acute and convalescent phases of COVID-19. The prospective study material was composed of cDNA or gDNA derived from T cells, B-cell-depleted T cells, or PBMCs. The dataset comprised deeply sampled blood TCRbeta repertoires from subjects exposed to, actively infected with, or recovered from COVID-19. The repertoires were released in a freely available public database intended as a resource for research on the immune response to SARS-CoV-2. Samples were obtained from the ongoing ImmuneRACE study (first 160 participants) and from 1,254 subjects provided by 6 global collaborators. A de-identified subject ID, COVID-19 status, age in years and sex were almost always included in the sample metadata. Where HLA class I and class II types were available, the types were taken from metadata supplied by the sample provider, not from assay-based typing. Paper-wide results and their limitations: The amount of clinical and demographic metadata varied by source and participant and was provided uncurated.

Remarks on this clone: The antigen it binds to is not known. No per-base quality is available; no much larger clone lies one base away.

At one collaborating source in Seattle, patients were enrolled during active infection and were followed longitudinally through the course of disease. Whole blood was collected in K2EDTA tubes by collaborating institutions according to the institutions' own protocols. For TCRbeta analysis, collaborators shipped samples in one of three forms: frozen whole blood, isolated PBMCs, or DNA extracted from either of those sample types. TCRbeta CDR3 regions were amplified from genomic DNA using the immunoSEQ Assay, a bias-controlled multiplex PCR. The original methods were these. The number of nucleated cells in each sample was estimated from the amplification of reference gene primers within the assay. To quantify the absolute abundance of each unique TCRbeta CDR3 rearrangement, sequence reads were collapsed and filtered. For each sample, productive Simpson clonality was calculated as the square root of Simpson's diversity index across productive rearrangements. TCRdb obtained this table from immuneACCESS and retained in-frame rearrangements with V and J assigned. These tables miss some clones; where compared with another copy, unresolved V genes account for less than half of the shortfall, and the remainder is unexplained. For V, J and clone size, that table is used; D and trimming come from the DNA. The sample yields almost 400,000 clones; around 87% were counted once. The ten largest make up approximately 2.4% of the sample.

Source material: peripheral blood. This sequence was found in a woman in her fifties or sixties with COVID-19, enrolled during active disease.

The nucleotide sequence reads TGTGCCAGCAGCGCGGGACAGGGGTTTTCCTACGAGCAGTACTTC. Translated, this is CASSAGQGFSYEQYF. In this chain, TRBV5-4 is recombined with TRBJ2-7, with 10 bases in between that match TRBD1. As encoded in the germline V gene (reference sequence), CDR1 is SGHNT while CDR2 is YYREEE. The junction shows trimming of 4 bases on V and 1 base on J, and the gene matches do not reach 5 bases of it. From the cysteine through the phenylalanine, the CDR3 covers 15 amino acids. Here the CDR3 DNA is all that survives: 45 bases in frame from base 1.